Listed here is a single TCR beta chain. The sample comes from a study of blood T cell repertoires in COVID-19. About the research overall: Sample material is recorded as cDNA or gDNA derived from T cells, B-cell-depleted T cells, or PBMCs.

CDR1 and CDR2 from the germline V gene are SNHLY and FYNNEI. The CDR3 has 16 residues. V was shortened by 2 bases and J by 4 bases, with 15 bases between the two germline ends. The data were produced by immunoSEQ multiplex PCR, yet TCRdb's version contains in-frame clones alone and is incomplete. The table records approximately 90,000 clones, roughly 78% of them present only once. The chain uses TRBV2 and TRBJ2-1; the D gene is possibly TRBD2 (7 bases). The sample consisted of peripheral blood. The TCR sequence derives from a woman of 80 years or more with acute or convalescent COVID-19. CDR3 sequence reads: CASSEPGGGLYNEQFF. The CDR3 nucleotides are TGTGCCAGCAGTGAACCGGGCGGGGGCCTTTACAATGAGCAGTTCTTC.